What follows are 18 T cell receptor beta chains derived from one specimen sequenced in a study of identifying expanded T cells in peripheral blood. Assay used: immunoSEQ multiplex PCR; TCRdb lists only in-frame clones, some missing. The table shows 58,000 or so clones, with about 80% occurring only once. Sequencing was carried out using blood. These receptors all come from a person between 18 and 70 years old in good health.

The chain uses TRBV19 and TRBJ1-2, with D tentatively TRBD1 (5 bases). CDR1 and CDR2 (germline): LNHDA, SQIVND (reference sequence). The V end was cut by 3 bases, the J end by 0 bases, with 8 bases between. This CDR3 contains 14 residues. CDR3 sequence (DNA): TGTGCCAGTAGTATCCCGACAGCTAACTATGGCTACACCTTC. Encoded protein: CASSIPTANYGYTF.

V usage is TRBV11-1 and J usage is TRBJ2-1; 11 bases fit TRBD1. Trimming removed 1 base from V and 8 bases from J; junction bases left unmatched: 4. This CDR3 comprises 15 residues. In germline, CDR1 is SGHAT, CDR2 FQDESV (reference sequence). The CDR3 DNA reads TGTGCCAGCAGCTTAGGGGACAGGGGGTTCGATGAGCAGTTCTTC. Translation: CASSLGDRGFDEQFF.

This clone appeared once. In DNA form, the CDR3 reads TGTGCCAGCAGCTTAGGCGGGGGGGCCCAAGAGACCCAGTACTTC. Amino acids: CASSLGGGAQETQYF. This chain joins TRBV7-2 and TRBJ2-5; 9 bases line up with TRBD2. Germline-derived CDR1 and CDR2 are SGHTA and FQGNSA. The CDR3 runs 15 residues. V shed 1 base and J 1 base; nucleotides not matched to a gene: 1.

The V gene is TRBV5-1, the J gene TRBJ2-7, with TRBD1 identical over 7 bases. This CDR3 region has 14 residues. CDR1 and CDR2 (germline): SGHRS, YFSETQ. Trimming removed 0 bases from V and 4 bases from J; junction bases left unmatched: 4. The CDR3 is CASSLADRVYEQYF. CDR3 DNA sequence: TGCGCCAGCAGCTTGGCAGACAGGGTGTACGAGCAGTACTTC. The whole variable domain, remainder taken from reference TRBV5-1 and TRBJ2-7, is KAGVTQTPRYLIKTRGQQVTLSCSPISGHRSVSWYQQTPGQGLQFLFEYFSETQRNKGNFPGRFSGRQFSNSRSEMNVSTLELGDSALYLCASSLADRVYEQYFGPGTRLTVT.

CDR3 residues: CASSLKQANTGELFF. CDR3 nucleotides: TGTGCCAGCAGTTTAAAACAGGCGAACACCGGGGAGCTGTTTTTT. The chain carries TRBV28 and TRBJ2-2; the D gene is possibly TRBD1 (5 bases). Germline V gene sequence: CDR1 MDHEN, CDR2 SYDVKM. This CDR3 is 15 amino acids long. The V and J ends lost 2 bases and 0 bases respectively, with 7 bases between them.

This clone was recorded once. This chain links TRBV11-2 with TRBJ2-1; D is unclear. Germline CDR1 SGHAT, CDR2 FQNNGV. V dropped 4 bases and J dropped 6 bases, with 10 bases sitting between them. The CDR3 runs 13 residues. The CDR3 DNA reads as TGTGCCAGCAGCTCCGTATTTGGCAATGAGCAGTTCTTC. Protein: CASSSVFGNEQFF.

This chain joins TRBV19 and TRBJ2-1, with D possibly being TRBD1 (6 bases). Germline assignment: CDR1 LNHDA and CDR2 SQIVND (reference sequence). Trimming removed 6 bases at V and 1 base at J, with 13 bases between. This CDR3 has 15 amino acids. CDR3 loop: CASRIDRSSYNEQFF. The CDR3 nucleotides are TGTGCCAGTAGGATCGACAGGTCTTCCTACAATGAGCAGTTCTTC.

This chain connects TRBV19 to TRBJ1-5; D uncertain. Trimming pared 9 bases from V and 0 bases from J, leaving 15 bases between. From germline, CDR1 is LNHDA and CDR2 SQIVND (reference sequence). There are 15 residues in the CDR3. CDR3 protein: CASGPSRYSNQPQHF. The CDR3 DNA sequence: TGTGCCAGCGGACCGAGCCGCTATAGCAATCAGCCCCAGCATTTT.

This clone turned up a few times. The chain uses TRBV6-5 and TRBJ1-1; 9 bases agree with TRBD1. Per germline, CDR1 MNHEY and CDR2 SVGAGI. Unmatched junction bases numbered 8, after V lost 4 bases and J lost 2 bases. The CDR3 spans 16 residues. Here the CDR3 reads CASSSQGARPNTEAFF. For the CDR3, the DNA is TGTGCCAGCAGTTCACAGGGGGCACGACCCAACACTGAAGCTTTCTTT.

This chain connects TRBV9 to TRBJ1-4; 10 nucleotides line up with TRBD1. V lost 6 bases, J lost 8 bases, and 7 bases stayed unmatched. The CDR3 sequence is 14 residues long. Germline V gene lookup returns CDR1 SGDLS and CDR2 YYNGEE. The CDR3 loop is CASTAGTGVEKLFF. The DNA of the CDR3 is TGTGCCAGCACGGCCGGGACAGGGGTCGAAAAACTGTTTTTT.

This clone was observed a few times. The rearrangement joins TRBV30 to TRBJ2-1, with 7 bases matching TRBD1. The CDR3 consists of 15 residues. V lost 0 bases to trimming and J lost 7 bases; unmatched junction nucleotides: 9. Germline V gene sequence: CDR1 GTSNPN, CDR2 SVGIG (reference sequence). CDR3 sequence reads: CAWSVGFNRGNEQFF. The CDR3 region has the DNA TGTGCCTGGAGTGTAGGTTTTAACAGGGGAAATGAGCAGTTCTTC.

The chain combines TRBV5-6 with TRBJ1-3; D is perhaps TRBD1 (6 bases). The CDR3 sequence is 17 residues long. Germline CDR1 reads SGHDT; CDR2 reads YYEEEE. The V end lost 0 bases, the J end lost 0 bases, and 13 bases lay between the germline ends. Here the CDR3 reads CASSLGGGLYSGNTIYF. For the CDR3, the DNA is TGTGCCAGCAGCTTGGGAGGGGGGCTATACTCTGGAAACACCATATATTTT.

The V gene is TRBV5-1, the J gene TRBJ2-2, with 10 bases identical to TRBD1. CDR1 SGHRS and CDR2 YFSETQ come from the germline V gene. There are 18 residues in the CDR3. The J segment lost 3 bases and the V segment lost 4 bases, leaving 12 bases of the junction unmatched. CDR3 protein: CASSPIPKTGGYTGELFF. Written as DNA, the CDR3 is TGCGCCAGCAGCCCTATTCCAAAGACAGGGGGCTACACCGGGGAGCTGTTTTTT. Combining the CDR3 with reference TRBV5-1 and TRBJ2-2 gives the whole variable domain KAGVTQTPRYLIKTRGQQVTLSCSPISGHRSVSWYQQTPGQGLQFLFEYFSETQRNKGNFPGRFSGRQFSNSRSEMNVSTLELGDSALYLCASSPIPKTGGYTGELFFGEGSRLTVL.

This clone was seen more than once but under ten times. The chain recombines TRBV4-2 with TRBJ2-5; 7 nucleotides agree with TRBD1. The CDR3 contains 15 residues. The V gene's germline CDR1 is LGHNA and CDR2 YNFKEQ. Trimming took 0 bases from V and 5 from J; bases not matched to a gene: 6. CDR3 residues: CASSQDNRGYETQYF. In DNA, the CDR3 is TGTGCCAGCAGCCAAGATAACAGGGGTTATGAGACCCAGTACTTC.

The V call is TRBV14, the J call TRBJ1-4; D perhaps matches TRBD1 (5 bases). Trimming cost V 0 bases and J 8 bases, with 25 bases left between them. This CDR3 contains 19 residues. Germline assignment: CDR1 SGHDN and CDR2 FVKESK. The DNA of the CDR3 is TGTGCCAGCAGCCAAGATGGGGGAAGGGCGGGCGGGCGGGGAGAAAAACTGTTTTTT. Translation gives CASSQDGGRAGGRGEKLFF.

The chain employs TRBV10-1 and TRBJ2-5, with D perhaps matching TRBD1 (6 bases). This CDR3 spans 14 amino acids. Germline V CDR1 and CDR2: WNHNN, SYGVQD (reference sequence). The V end was cut by 7 bases, the J end by 0 bases, with 12 bases between. For the CDR3, the DNA is TGCGCCAGCAACCCCGACAGGTACCAAGAGACCCAGTACTTC. Translation: CASNPDRYQETQYF.

The chain uses TRBV6-4 and TRBJ2-2; no reliable D call. V shed 6 bases and J shed 4 bases, with 9 bases lying between them. The CDR3 sequence is 13 residues long. CDR1 and CDR2 (germline): MRHNA, SNTAGT. CDR3 sequence reads: CASRRPLTGELFF. The DNA of the CDR3 is TGTGCCAGCAGGAGGCCCCTCACCGGGGAGCTGTTTTTT.

The chain recombines TRBV10-1 with TRBJ2-5; no definite D call. The CDR3 is 15 residues long. Between the trimmed V and J ends, which lost 3 bases and 5 bases, there was a span of 16 bases. Looked up from germline, CDR1 is WNHNN and CDR2 is SYGVQD (reference sequence). CDR3 protein: CASSELGSGPETQYF. CDR3 coding DNA: TGCGCCAGCAGTGAATTGGGATCAGGTCCCGAGACCCAGTACTTC.